Included here is one T cell receptor beta chain sequence, with context. CDR1 and CDR2 from the germline V gene are MDHEN and SYDVKM. CDR3 size: 21 residues. J lost 4 bases, V lost 5 bases, and 21 bases had no gene match. The sample is drawn from a study of shared clonotypes between healthy human individuals. Naive CD8 isolation took CD45RO-negative cells positively selected for CCR7 and excluded terminally differentiated effector memory CD45RA+ cells. In the study's own analysis: Filtering differed for immunoSEQ, which gave only junction sequences without quality scores. Clones were read by immunoSEQ multiplex PCR, and TCRdb kept only the in-frame ones, dropping some. The DNA gave D and trimming, while V, J and clone size come from that table. Among fewer than 1 million clones listed, just over 95% were seen once.

The chain uses TRBV28 and TRBJ2-1, with 12 bases lining up with TRBD1. Sequencing was carried out using naive CD8+ T cells sorted from blood. The TCR comes from a man aged 30-40 years in good health. The CDR3 is CASSQLMPGQGASSGYNEQFF. The CDR3 nucleotides are TGTGCCAGCAGTCAACTCATGCCGGGACAGGGGGCGTCTAGCGGATACAATGAGCAGTTCTTC.